The present T cell receptor (beta chain) was sequenced within a study of Ad26.COV2.S vaccination and SARS-CoV-2 variants (dated by TCRdb to 2020 to 2023). General notes on the study: Donors in the vaccine arm were drawn from COV1001, a multicentre, randomized, double-blind, placebo-controlled phase I-IIa trial testing Ad26.COV2.S in healthy adults. Trial participants were randomized into five groups of five, in which low-dose or high-dose Ad26.COV2.S was given once or twice, or placebo was given on both occasions. Throughout the experiments and outcome assessment, investigators stayed blinded to trial group allocation. A total of approximately 32 samples were included in the TCR-sequenced set, comprising 19 Ad26.COV2.S vaccine recipients, 5 placebo recipients and 8 SARS-CoV-2 convalescent individuals. Sequencing of the TCRbeta repertoire served to evaluate the specificity and breadth of SARS-CoV-2-reactive T cell receptors following Ad26.COV2.S vaccination. Ad26.COV2.S was administered intramuscularly at a dose of 5x10^10 or 1x10^11 viral particles, either as one shot or as two shots given 56 days apart. The paper as a whole reports these results and caveats: After vaccination, substantial breadth of spike-specific CD8+ and CD4+ T cell responses was reported. The authors noted that the TCR breadth and depth analyses may have underestimated total T cell responses. Comparable non-spike TCR breadth was observed between vaccine and placebo recipients, consistent with only spike being contained in the vaccine. The study was not powered to compare responses between vaccine doses or regimens. Compared with placebo recipients, Ad26.COV2.S recipients showed higher spike-specific TCR breadth (P = 0.0014).

According to the study, the label for this sample's treatment or condition signals: some 20 received Ad26.COV2.S at low or high dose, single or two shots; about 5 received placebo; per-sample allocation not given. Repertoires of vaccine and placebo recipients were sequenced from samples collected on day 63 after the first injection. In Cohort 1b, 25 adults aged 18-55 years were enrolled at a single site in Boston, USA, between 29 July and 7 August 2020. Ad26.COV2.S was a replication-incompetent adenovirus type 26 vector that expressed a prefusion-stabilized SARS-CoV-2 spike protein derived from the original Wuhan strain. The immunoSEQ Assay was the method used to sequence TCRbeta CDR3 regions. After extraction, genomic DNA underwent amplification by bias-controlled multiplex PCR, followed by high-throughput sequencing. The original methods were these. To quantify the absolute abundance of each unique TCRbeta CDR3 region, sequences were collapsed and filtered. T cell fraction was estimated by normalization of TCRbeta template counts to usable DNA, with usable DNA being measured through amplification of reference genes present in all nucleated cells. Repertoire TCRs were annotated as SARS-CoV-2-specific by exact matching of V gene, CDR3 amino acid sequence and J gene to a known reactive TCR set. The reference SARS-CoV-2 TCR set was obtained from MIRA and was filtered for enrichment in COVID-19-positive ImmuneCODE repertoires, whereby public or cross-reactive TCRs were removed. Using the MIRA antigens, annotated TCRs were further analysed by specific ORF or by position within an ORF. Breadth was defined as annotated unique rearrangements over total unique productive rearrangements; depth was the summed frequency of those rearrangements. Two-sided Wilcoxon rank-sum tests were used to compare TCR breadth between groups. TCRdb provides this immuneACCESS table in a form limited to in-frame rearrangements. Some clones are lacking; in checked studies, under half of them reflect an unresolved V gene, and why the rest are absent is not known. V and J calls and clone size are those listed in that table; D and trimming were worked out from the DNA. For this sample the table gives around 320,000 clones, of which about 86% were detected only once. Together, the top ten hold 1.5% to 2.5% of the sample.

Concerning this clone: The target of this receptor is not known. Base qualities are not at hand, and no much larger clone is one base apart.

The CDR3, cysteine through phenylalanine, is 16 amino acids long. The only DNA kept is the CDR3, 48 bases in frame from the first base. CDR1 and CDR2 are read off the germline V gene as SGHRS and YFSETQ. The trim is 3 bases for V and 0 bases for J, with a gap of 14 bases between the germline ends. The sequencing used peripheral blood, collected in a trial of Ad26.COV2.S vaccine versus placebo. The TCR was taken from a person between 18 and 65 years old who received the Ad26.COV2.S COVID-19 vaccine or a placebo. The chain joins TRBV5-1 to TRBJ2-3; 5 matching bases give a weak D call of TRBD2. The bases read TGCGCCAGCAGCTCTTCCAGACGGACTAGCACAGATACGCAGTATTTT. This is translated as CASSSSRRTSTDTQYF.